This T cell receptor (beta chain) was recorded in a study of blood T cells in healthy people across ages. This clonotype has a handful of counts. Then a second PCR, running roughly 7 to 11 cycles, was carried out with a sample-barcoded 5' primer and a J-beta primer mix. TCRdb independently ran MiXCR on the 5' RACE reads; one entry per CDR3 protein. The sample shows over 600,000 distinct CDR3 sequences, more than 20% of them seen only once. Germline lookup yields CDR1 DFQATT and CDR2 SNEGSKA (reference sequence). The CDR3 is 14 amino acids. Losses at the gene ends were 5 bases for V and 1 base for J; bases not matched to a gene: 1. Drawn from each donor were roughly 9.4 milliliters of peripheral blood. Total RNA was extracted at no less than 6 micrograms per sample.

Sequenced material: blood. The receptor comes from a man aged 65 to 85 in good health. The V call is TRBV20-1, the J call TRBJ2-3, with TRBD2 matching 12 bases. The CDR3 nucleotides are TGCAGTGCTGGACTAGCGGGGCGCACAGATACGCAGTATTTT. This gives the protein CSAGLAGRTDTQYF.